The clone carrying this T cell receptor (beta chain) occurred a few times. The antigen is not known. The CDR3 consists of 15 residues. Germline V gene data show CDR1 as MNHEY and CDR2 as SMNVEV (reference sequence). The J segment lost 2 bases and the V segment lost 6 bases, leaving 8 bases of the junction unmatched. The data belong to a study of PD-1 blockade in mismatch repair-deficient tumors. Study-wide background: Enrolled about 2013-2017, patients had progressing, pretreated mismatch repair-deficient cancers of 12 to 13 types.

Data came from immunoSEQ multiplex PCR; TCRdb stores just in-frame clones and leaves some out. Here the sample spans tens of thousands of clones, around four fifths being singletons. Study results and limitations: Rapid post-treatment expansion, then contraction, generally preceding radiologic response, marked tumor-resident clones.

TCRs were sequenced from three patients responding to pembrolizumab. The gene calls are TRBV27 and TRBJ1-2; 8 bases match TRBD1. This TCR was sampled from an adult with mismatch repair-deficient cancer. Sample: peripheral blood, taken 2 weeks after starting pembrolizumab. The DNA of the CDR3 is TGTGCCAGCAGCCCACAGGGGGGGAGAAACTATGGCTACACCTTC. Protein sequence: CASSPQGGRNYGYTF.